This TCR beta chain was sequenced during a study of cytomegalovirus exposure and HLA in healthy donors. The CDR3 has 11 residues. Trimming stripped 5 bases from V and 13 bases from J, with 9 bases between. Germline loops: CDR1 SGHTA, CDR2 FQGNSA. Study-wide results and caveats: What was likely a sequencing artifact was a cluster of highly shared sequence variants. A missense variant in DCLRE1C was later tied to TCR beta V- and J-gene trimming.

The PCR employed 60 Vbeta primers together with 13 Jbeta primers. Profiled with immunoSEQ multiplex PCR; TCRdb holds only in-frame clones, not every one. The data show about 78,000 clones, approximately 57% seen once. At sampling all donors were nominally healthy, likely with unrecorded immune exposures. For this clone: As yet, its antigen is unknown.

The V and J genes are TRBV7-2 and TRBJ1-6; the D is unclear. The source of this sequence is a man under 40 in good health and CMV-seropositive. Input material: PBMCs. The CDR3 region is CASSPGWPLHF. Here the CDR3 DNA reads TGTGCCAGCAGCCCCGGGTGGCCCCTCCACTTT.